This TCR beta chain appears in the sequencing data of a study of regulatory T cells in long-lasting Graves disease. Both iRepertoire HTBI primers and Arm-PCR of CDR3 regions were used to build the TCR beta libraries. Per the original methods: Across samples, 60 or so TRBV and around 14 TRBJ segments were found. Via MiXCR, TCRdb re-called the multiplex PCR reads, giving one row per CDR3 protein. None of the V and J calls come from the authors' own analysis; TCRdb made them. There are approximately 360,000 distinct CDR3 sequences in the sample; about 11% occur only once, and under 20% lies in the top ten. V lost 2 bases and J lost 1, with 9 bases in between. Germline CDR1 reads MNHNS; CDR2 reads SASEGT. The CDR3 has 16 amino acids. This clonotype was counted many times. Regarding time point: newly diagnosed GD, antithyroid drugs for less than 3 months. Following extraction of RNA from PBMCs, that RNA was used to make the TCR library.

This sample also appeared in a second study, on T cells in Graves' hyperthyroidism and ophthalmopathy. That investigation notes: Stable Graves' hyperthyroidism denoted no ophthalmopathy progression over 18 months.

The chain employs TRBV6-1 and TRBJ1-6, with D perhaps TRBD1 (5 bases). The clonotype was recovered from a woman between 18 and 29 years old with Graves disease. This specimen consisted of peripheral blood mononuclear cells (PBMCs), obtained at new diagnosis, from a patient treated with antithyroid drugs. DNA for the CDR3: TGTGCCAGCAGTGAATTCGACAGATCCTATAATTCACCCCTCCACTTT. This translates into CASSEFDRSYNSPLHF.